Listed below are T cell receptor beta chains from one sample, sequenced in a study of T cells in Graves' hyperthyroidism and ophthalmopathy. From the multiplex PCR reads, TCRdb called clonotypes with MiXCR, one entry per CDR3 protein. The table has hundreds of thousands of distinct CDR3 sequences, 14% to 15% seen once. The sequenced sample consisted of blood. The source is a woman aged 35 to 49 with Graves' ophthalmopathy. Each CDR3 is given with its conserved first and last residue. A D gene is named only where the DNA matches it firmly. The listing skips clone size in some rows; elsewhere it reads once, few, many or a size class.

j_call: TRBJ2-7; clone_size: few; d_call: -; v_call: TRBV4-3; cdr3_nt: TGCGCCAGCAGCCGGGGTCCAATCCACGAGCAGTACTTC; cdr3_aa: CASSRGPIHEQYF
j_call: TRBJ1-1; clone_size: many; d_call: TRBD1; v_call: TRBV6-5; cdr3_nt: TGTGCCAGCAGTTACGGGACAGGCTTGAACACTGAAGCTTTCTTT; cdr3_aa: CASSYGTGLNTEAFF
j_call: TRBJ1-1; clone_size: many; d_call: TRBD1; v_call: TRBV6-1; cdr3_nt: TGTGCCAGCAGGGACGACAGGGACACTGAAGCTTTCTTT; cdr3_aa: CASRDDRDTEAFF
j_call: TRBJ1-3; clone_size: -; d_call: -; v_call: TRBV5-1; cdr3_nt: TGCGCCAGCAGCTGGGACAACTCTGGAAACACCATATATTTT; cdr3_aa: CASSWDNSGNTIYF
j_call: TRBJ2-2; clone_size: many; d_call: TRBD1; v_call: TRBV7-3; cdr3_nt: TGTGCCAGCAGCTTAACACCCGGACAGGGGGCGTACACCGGGGAGCTGTTTTTT; cdr3_aa: CASSLTPGQGAYTGELFF
j_call: TRBJ2-7; clone_size: many; d_call: -; v_call: TRBV9; cdr3_nt: TGTGCCAGCAGCGGAGGGGATGGAGGCTCCTACGAGCAGTACTTC; cdr3_aa: CASSGGDGGSYEQYF
j_call: TRBJ2-4; clone_size: many; d_call: -; v_call: TRBV2; cdr3_nt: TGTGCCAGCAGAGACCTCGACAGAGCCAAAAACATTCAGTACTTC; cdr3_aa: CASRDLDRAKNIQYF
j_call: TRBJ1-2; clone_size: few; d_call: -; v_call: TRBV10-3; cdr3_nt: TGTGCCATCAGTGATATCAGAGACTCCGCCGGTGGCTACACCTTC; cdr3_aa: CAISDIRDSAGGYTF
j_call: TRBJ2-7; clone_size: -; d_call: TRBD1; v_call: TRBV29-1; cdr3_nt: TGCAGCGGGCGGACAGGCCCTTACGAGCAGTACTTC; cdr3_aa: CSGRTGPYEQYF
j_call: TRBJ2-2; clone_size: many; d_call: -; v_call: TRBV12-3/TRBV12-4; cdr3_nt: TGTGCCAGCATTCGGGACTCCCTCACCGGGGAGCTGTTTTTT; cdr3_aa: CASIRDSLTGELFF
j_call: TRBJ2-5; clone_size: many; d_call: -; v_call: TRBV19; cdr3_nt: TGTGCCAGTAAGCGGTTAGGGGCTTTACAAGAGACCCAGTACTTC; cdr3_aa: CASKRLGALQETQYF
j_call: TRBJ1-2; clone_size: many; d_call: -; v_call: TRBV12-3/TRBV12-4; cdr3_nt: TGTGCCAGCAGTTCCTGGACCGGCGGAGGATGGTACACCTTC; cdr3_aa: CASSSWTGGGWYTF
j_call: TRBJ1-1; clone_size: many; d_call: -; v_call: TRBV28; cdr3_nt: TGTGCCAGCACCCTAAACCCCGACCATGAAGCTTTCTTT; cdr3_aa: CASTLNPDHEAFF
j_call: TRBJ2-5; clone_size: many; d_call: -; v_call: TRBV11-2; cdr3_nt: TGTGCCAGCAGCTTATCCTATGTAGGGGAGACCCAGTACTTC; cdr3_aa: CASSLSYVGETQYF
j_call: TRBJ2-5; clone_size: many; d_call: -; v_call: TRBV15; cdr3_nt: TGTGCCACCAGCAGAGTACTGCTAGCAGCGCAAGAGACCCAGTACTTC; cdr3_aa: CATSRVLLAAQETQYF
j_call: TRBJ2-1; clone_size: -; d_call: -; v_call: TRBV5-1; cdr3_nt: TGCGCCAGCAGCTTGGGGTCGGGGAGGACCTACAATGAGCAGTTCTTC; cdr3_aa: CASSLGSGRTYNEQFF
j_call: TRBJ1-2; clone_size: many; d_call: TRBD1; v_call: TRBV12-3/TRBV12-4; cdr3_nt: TGTGCCAGCAGACCGACAGGGGAGCGGTATGGCTACACCTTC; cdr3_aa: CASRPTGERYGYTF
j_call: TRBJ2-5; clone_size: many; d_call: -; v_call: TRBV29-1; cdr3_nt: TGCAGCGTGGCGCCCGGGGAGACCCAGTACTTC; cdr3_aa: CSVAPGETQYF
j_call: TRBJ2-5; clone_size: once; d_call: -; v_call: TRBV5-1; cdr3_nt: TGCGCCAGCAGCCGTACTCGGACTCAAGAGACCCAGTACTTC; cdr3_aa: CASSRTRTQETQYF
j_call: TRBJ2-4; clone_size: -; d_call: TRBD2; v_call: TRBV5-8; cdr3_nt: TGTGCCAGCAGCCAACTAGGGGCGGGAGGATCGAACATTCAGTACTTC; cdr3_aa: CASSQLGAGGSNIQYF
j_call: TRBJ2-5; clone_size: many; d_call: -; v_call: TRBV2; cdr3_nt: TGTGCCAGCACCATGGGGGAGGCCCAGTACTTC; cdr3_aa: CASTMGEAQYF
j_call: TRBJ1-1; clone_size: many; d_call: TRBD1; v_call: TRBV20-1; cdr3_nt: TGCAGTGCTAGCAGGTGGACAGGACCACTGAACACTGAAGCTTTCTTT; cdr3_aa: CSASRWTGPLNTEAFF